The 9 T cell receptor beta chains given below trace back to one sample, sequenced in a study of T cells in Graves' hyperthyroidism and ophthalmopathy. Researchers amplified the TCR beta CDR3 regions from RNA transcripts. HTBI primers drove first-round RT-PCR of the TCR CDR3. TCRdb re-derived calls from the multiplex PCR reads in MiXCR, one entry per CDR3 protein. Altogether 500,000 to 600,000 distinct CDR3 sequences are present, about 45% being singletons, with the ten largest covering under 20%. The sequenced material came from peripheral blood or thyroid tissue (not recorded which). The receptors were sampled from an adult woman with Graves' disease, either hyperthyroidism or ophthalmopathy (not recorded which).

Details on this clonotype: One junction end disagrees with the germline gene, perhaps due to a read error. The chain links TRBV5-1 to TRBJ2-2; 7 nucleotides line up with TRBD1. The CDR3 covers 15 residues. Germline V gene data show CDR1 as SGHRS and CDR2 as YFSETQ. The CDR3 DNA sequence: TGCGCCAGCAGCTCGGACAGGCTGAACACTGGGGAGCTGTTTTTT. Protein: CASSSDRLNTGELFF.

At least ten counts were recorded for this clonotype. The rearrangement joins TRBV7-2 to TRBJ2-5, with 7 bases that match TRBD2. The CDR3 spans 17 residues. Germline V gene data show CDR1 as SGHTA and CDR2 as FQGNSA. Germline trimming cut 5 bases from V and 1 base from J; bases unmatched to any gene: 13. DNA of the CDR3: TGTGCCAGCAGCGACCTGGGGAGCGGGAATATCCAAGAGACCCAGTACTTC. As protein: CASSDLGSGNIQETQYF.

This clonotype was seen at least ten times. The J gene is TRBJ1-1, the V gene TRBV6-5; 7 nucleotides agree with TRBD1. Germline lookup yields CDR1 MNHEY and CDR2 SVGAGI. V dropped 2 bases and J dropped 4; count of bases not matched to a gene: 4. This CDR3 contains 14 residues. CDR3 nucleotides: TGTGCCAGCAGTTACCGGAGGGACAGCACTGAAGCTTTCTTT. It encodes CASSYRRDSTEAFF.

This clonotype was detected only a few times. The chain carries TRBV18 and TRBJ2-7, with D tentatively TRBD1 (6 bases). The germline V gene encodes CDR1 KGHSH and CDR2 LQKENI. The CDR3 is 13 residues long. The germline V and J ends were trimmed by 6 bases and 4 bases, with 13 bases remaining between them. CDR3 nucleotides: TGTGCCAGCTCTATGGACAGAAATTACGAGCAGTACTTC. Residues: CASSMDRNYEQYF.

This clonotype has at least ten counts. This chain uses TRBV4-1 with TRBJ2-5; D not resolved. Per germline, CDR1 MGHRA and CDR2 YSYEKL. V shed 3 bases and J shed 6 bases, with 17 bases lying between them. This CDR3 contains 15 residues. The CDR3 sequence: CASSHPKDPGKTQYF. For the CDR3, the DNA is TGCGCCAGCAGCCACCCGAAGGACCCTGGGAAGACCCAGTACTTC.

This clonotype was recorded a few times. The gene calls are TRBV6-5 and TRBJ2-2; D may be TRBD1 (6 bases). CDR1 MNHEY and CDR2 SVGAGI come from the germline V gene. With 8 bases removed from V and 3 bases from J, the gap between germline ends came to 19 bases. The CDR3 spans 16 residues. Written as DNA, the CDR3 is TGTGCCAGCTCACCTTCAGGGGTCGAATACACCGGGGAGCTGTTTTTT. Residues: CASSPSGVEYTGELFF.

At least ten counts were recorded for this clonotype. The junction differs from germline at one of its ends, possibly a read error. The chain has TRBV2 and TRBJ1-2, with a possible D match to TRBD1 (5 bases). The CDR3 totals 11 residues. Per germline, CDR1 SNHLY and CDR2 FYNNEI. The CDR3 loop is CASTLKIHGAF. The CDR3 DNA is TGTGCCAGCACCCTTAAGATCCATGGGGCTTTC.

This clonotype showed up many times. V is TRBV12-3 or TRBV12-4 and J is TRBJ2-7; tentative D call: TRBD2 (5 bases). V was trimmed by 3 bases and J by 2 bases, leaving 11 bases between them. This CDR3 has 14 amino acids. CDR3 sequence reads: CASSFRRGAYEQYF. Written as DNA, the CDR3 is TGTGCCAGCAGTTTCAGACGGGGAGCCTACGAGCAGTACTTC.

At least ten counts were recorded for this clonotype. The V call is TRBV7-2, the J call TRBJ2-5; possible D gene TRBD1, 5 bases. This CDR3 contains 15 residues. Germline loops: CDR1 SGHTA, CDR2 FQGNSA. V shed 4 bases and J shed 2 bases, with 14 bases lying between them. The CDR3 DNA is TGTGCCAGCAGCTCGGGTGGGGCGGTACAAGAGACCCAGTACTTC. This sequence encodes CASSSGGAVQETQYF.